Below are 18 T cell receptor beta chains sequenced from a single sample in a study. In TCRdb, the RT-PCR reads were re-called with MiXCR into one record per CDR3 protein. Counted here are about 680,000 distinct CDR3 sequences, approximately 15% occurring once; the ten biggest clones make up 3.6%. The sequencing sample was made of memory CD4+ T cells from blood. The receptors here all came from a female donor in good health, serving as a healthy control.

This clonotype was detected a few times. The chain joins TRBV6-2 or TRBV6-3 to TRBJ1-2; 11 bases fit TRBD1. Germline loops: CDR1 MNHEY, CDR2 SVGEGT. The J segment lost 6 bases and the V segment lost 5 bases, leaving 5 bases of the junction unmatched. This CDR3 has 14 residues. CDR3 residues: CASSTRTGGNGYTF. The CDR3 nucleotides read TGTGCCAGCAGTACCCGGACAGGGGGCAATGGCTACACCTTC.

The sample holds a few counts of this clonotype. The V gene is TRBV12-3 or TRBV12-4, the J gene TRBJ1-1; 7 bases line up with TRBD1. V shed 6 bases and J 3 bases; nucleotides not matched to a gene: 4. The CDR3 spans 13 residues. The CDR3 region is CASRQGMYTEAFF. For the CDR3, the DNA is TGTGCCAGCAGACAGGGGATGTACACTGAAGCTTTCTTT.

V gene TRBV29-1 combines with J gene TRBJ2-1; D gene uncertain. Per the germline V gene, CDR1 is SQVTM and CDR2 is ANQGSEA. The V end was cut by 8 bases, the J end by 6 bases, with 14 bases between. This CDR3 comprises 12 residues. CDR3 nucleotide sequence: TGCAGCCTGGATCGGCCCGGCAATGAGCAGTTCTTC. Translation: CSLDRPGNEQFF.

There are many counts of this clonotype. The V gene is TRBV9, the J gene TRBJ1-4; the match to TRBD1 covers 7 bases. Germline V gene data show CDR1 as SGDLS and CDR2 as YYNGEE. The CDR3 runs to 14 residues. Unmatched junction bases numbered 3, after V lost 0 bases and J lost 7 bases. The CDR3 sequence: CASSVEQGTEKLFF. Here the CDR3 DNA reads TGTGCCAGCAGCGTAGAACAGGGGACTGAAAAACTGTTTTTT. Based on the CDR3 plus reference TRBV9 and TRBJ1-4, the full variable domain is DSGVTQTPKHLITATGQRVTLRCSPRSGDLSVYWYQQSLDQGLQFLIQYYNGEERAKGNILERFSAQQFPDLHSELNLSSLELGDSALYFCASSVEQGTEKLFFGSGTQLSVL.

This clonotype was counted a few times. The chain is built from TRBV7-2 and TRBJ2-5, with 7 bases that match TRBD2. The CDR3 covers 15 residues. V gave up 4 bases and J gave up 5 bases; unmatched junction bases: 10. CDR1 SGHTA and CDR2 FQGNSA come from the germline V gene. CDR3 nucleotides: TGTGCCAGCAGCTCCTTCGCGGGAGAGGTGGAGACCCAGTACTTC. Its protein product is CASSSFAGEVETQYF.

This clonotype was counted ten times or more. The gene calls are TRBV7-2 and TRBJ1-2; TRBD1 might be the D (5 bases). The germline V and J ends were trimmed by 3 bases and 5 bases, with 13 bases remaining between them. The CDR3 is 14 amino acids. Per the germline V gene, CDR1 is SGHTA and CDR2 is FQGNSA. As DNA, the CDR3 is TGTGCCAGCAGCTTCGCAGGGTCCGGGTATGGCTACACCTTC. Translating gives CASSFAGSGYGYTF.

The V and J genes are TRBV29-1 and TRBJ2-2, with D hard to call. Germline V lookup: CDR1 SQVTM, CDR2 ANQGSEA. The CDR3 is made up of 13 amino acids. The germline V and J ends were trimmed by 1 base and 6 bases, with 9 bases remaining between them. CDR3 nucleotide sequence: TGCAGCGTTGAAGGGCAGGTCGCCGGGGAGCTGTTTTTT. The encoded protein is CSVEGQVAGELFF.

This clonotype was observed many times. This chain links TRBV4-1 with TRBJ2-3, with D possibly called TRBD1 or TRBD2 (7 bases each). V gave up 1 base and J gave up 3 bases, with 14 bases separating them. This CDR3 spans 16 amino acids. Germline V gene data show CDR1 as MGHRA and CDR2 as YSYEKL. Here the CDR3 reads CASSQVGRGGTDTQYF. The CDR3 coding sequence is TGCGCCAGCAGCCAAGTTGGCAGGGGGGGTACAGATACGCAGTATTTT.

The table lists this clonotype with a few counts. The chain employs TRBV30 and TRBJ1-1; D is possibly TRBD1 (5 bases). The CDR3 sequence is 15 residues long. Trimming pared 2 bases from V and 5 bases from J, leaving 18 bases between. Looked up from germline, CDR1 is GTSNPN and CDR2 is SVGIG (reference sequence). The CDR3 DNA reads TGTGCCTGGAGTCTACCAACCCAGGGTTGGACTGAAGCTTTCTTT. The encoded protein is CAWSLPTQGWTEAFF.

This clonotype was observed a few times. The chain carries TRBV7-9 and TRBJ1-1; D call uncertain. The CDR3 has 14 amino acids. V was pared by 2 bases and J by 1 base, with 8 bases between. CDR1 SEHNR and CDR2 FQNEAQ come from the germline V gene (reference sequence). The CDR3 DNA follows: TGTGCCAGCAGCTTAATGGTGGGGAACACTGAAGCTTTCTTT. Amino acid sequence: CASSLMVGNTEAFF.

A few counts support this clonotype. V usage is TRBV27 and J usage is TRBJ1-3; D is perhaps TRBD1 (5 bases). Per the germline V gene, CDR1 is MNHEY and CDR2 is SMNVEV (reference sequence). CDR3 length: 13 amino acids. Trimming left V 2 bases short and J 8 bases short, with 10 bases between. CDR3 sequence: CASSLNGGDTIYF. In nucleotides, the CDR3 is TGTGCCAGCAGTTTAAATGGAGGGGACACCATATATTTT.

This clonotype has only a few counts. J is TRBJ2-7 and V is TRBV20-1; a possible D gene is TRBD1 (7 bases). V lost 4 bases and J 1 base, leaving 14 bases between the germline ends. Germline values: CDR1 DFQATT, CDR2 SNEGSKA (reference sequence). This CDR3 contains 14 residues. The CDR3, as DNA: TGCAGTGCTACCCAACAGGGGACTTCCTACGAGCAGTACTTC. It encodes CSATQQGTSYEQYF.

There are many counts of this clonotype. The rearrangement uses TRBV30 and TRBJ1-5, with 7 bases matching TRBD1. Germline CDR1 reads GTSNPN; CDR2 reads SVGIG (reference sequence). The V segment lost 0 bases and the J segment 6 bases; nucleotides outside the gene matches: 2. The length of the CDR3 is 13 residues. The CDR3 DNA sequence: TGTGCCTGGAGTGTACAGGGGAGTCAGCCCCAGCATTTT. Translation: CAWSVQGSQPQHF.

CDR3 region: CSAKGAGRAFF. The CDR3 DNA is TGCAGTGCTAAGGGGGCCGGTCGGGCTTTCTTT. V is TRBV20-1 and J is TRBJ1-1; 7 positions match TRBD1. The J segment lost 11 bases and the V segment lost 4 bases, leaving 7 bases of the junction unmatched. This CDR3 has 11 amino acids. Germline CDR1 and CDR2: DFQATT and SNEGSKA (reference sequence).

V and J are TRBV7-9 and TRBJ2-5; possibly TRBD1 or TRBD2 for D (6 bases each). The V end was cut by 2 bases, the J end by 9 bases, with 16 bases between. Germline-derived CDR1 and CDR2 are SEHNR and FQNEAQ (reference sequence). The CDR3 extends over 14 amino acids. CDR3 loop: CASSLSSGAAAQYF. In DNA form, the CDR3 reads TGTGCCAGCAGCTTATCCTCGGGGGCAGCGGCCCAGTACTTC.

This clonotype was seen at least ten times. The genes are TRBV5-6 and TRBJ2-1; TRBD2 matches at 9 bases. The CDR3 is made up of 16 amino acids. Trimming cost V 4 bases and J 3 bases; bases outside gene matches: 8. In germline, CDR1 is SGHDT, CDR2 YYEEEE. The CDR3 loop is CASSTSTSGFYNEQFF. In DNA, the CDR3 is TGTGCCAGCAGCACTTCTACTAGCGGGTTCTACAATGAGCAGTTCTTC.

The chain is built from TRBV18 and TRBJ1-4, with a tentative D call TRBD1 (5 bases). With 1 base removed from V and 3 bases from J, the gap between germline ends came to 12 bases. The germline CDR1 and CDR2 sequences are KGHSH and LQKENI. The CDR3 spans 16 residues. This CDR3 reads CASSPRVAGSNEKLFF. Here the CDR3 DNA reads TGTGCCAGCTCACCACGAGTTGCAGGGTCTAATGAAAAACTGTTTTTT.

This clonotype was seen more than once but under ten times. The chain is built from TRBV9 and TRBJ2-3; D may be TRBD1 or TRBD2 (5 bases each). Germline V gene data show CDR1 as SGDLS and CDR2 as YYNGEE. There are 15 residues in the CDR3. V lost 4 bases to trimming and J lost 5 bases, with 17 bases between them. The CDR3 sequence: CASSPWTGQGDTQYF. The DNA for the CDR3 is TGTGCCAGCAGCCCTTGGACTGGGCAGGGAGATACGCAGTATTTT. The entire variable domain, with the rest obtained from reference TRBV9 and TRBJ2-3, is as follows: DSGVTQTPKHLITATGQRVTLRCSPRSGDLSVYWYQQSLDQGLQFLIQYYNGEERAKGNILERFSAQQFPDLHSELNLSSLELGDSALYFCASSPWTGQGDTQYFGPGTRLTVL.